This TCR beta chain is drawn from a study of OX40 agonist ivuxolimab in advanced cancers. V gave up 5 bases and J gave up 5 bases, with 10 bases separating them. Germline assignment: CDR1 LNHDA and CDR2 SQIVND (reference sequence). The CDR3 has 12 residues. Study observations and caveats: Mean expanded clone counts were higher in CD8+ than CD4+ T cells.

Worth noting for this clone: Its antigen is currently unknown.

Sequencing used immunoSEQ multiplex PCR; TCRdb keeps in-frame clones, though not all of them. This table holds fewer than 90,000 clones, roughly nine tenths found once. The origin of this receptor is an adult with an advanced solid tumor such as melanoma, head and neck, liver or kidney cancer. Sequenced here: CD4+ or CD8+ T cells sorted from blood, sampled in a trial of the OX40 agonist ivuxolimab. The V and J genes are TRBV19 and TRBJ2-7; D may be TRBD1 (6 bases). The CDR3 here is CASSGGRDEQYF. The CDR3 nucleotides read TGTGCCAGTAGTGGGGGCCGGGACGAGCAGTACTTC.